The 24 T cell receptor beta chains below all came from one sample that was sequenced in a study of regulatory T cells in long-lasting Graves disease. Time point here: newly diagnosed GD, antithyroid drugs for less than 3 months. TCR sequences were obtained from RNA taken from PBMCs. Building of the TCR beta libraries involved iRepertoire HTBI primers and Arm-PCR of CDR3 regions. TCRdb reprocessed the multiplex PCR reads with MiXCR, giving one entry per CDR3 protein. The profile shows roughly 420,000 distinct CDR3 sequences, less than 20% of them singletons. These data also featured in a second study, about T cells in Graves' hyperthyroidism and ophthalmopathy.

The specimen comprised peripheral blood mononuclear cells (PBMCs), sampled at new diagnosis, from a patient treated with antithyroid drugs. The receptor set was obtained from a woman aged 18-29 years with Graves disease.

This clonotype was found many times. The chain uses TRBV7-2 and TRBJ2-3, with D uncertain. CDR3 length equals 15 residues. Trimming pared 5 bases from V and 1 base from J, leaving 13 bases between. CDR1 and CDR2 (germline): SGHTA, FQGNSA. Here the CDR3 reads CASSRPPGGTDTQYF. In DNA, the CDR3 is TGTGCCAGCAGCCGCCCTCCAGGAGGCACAGATACGCAGTATTTT.

This clonotype was detected many times. The rearrangement links TRBV3-1 to TRBJ2-7; no reliable D call. V dropped 4 bases and J dropped 3 bases, with 16 bases sitting between them. Germline lookup yields CDR1 LGHDT and CDR2 YNNKEL (reference sequence). The CDR3 extends over 15 amino acids. CDR3 residues: CASSPAPLLSYEQYF. CDR3 nucleotide sequence: TGTGCCAGCAGCCCGGCCCCCCTCCTGAGCTACGAGCAGTACTTC.

The chain joins TRBV12-3 or TRBV12-4 to TRBJ1-3, with TRBD1 as a possible D gene (6 bases). This CDR3 region has 14 residues. Trimming left V 5 bases short and J 6 bases short, with 14 bases between. The CDR3 is CASSLGASLNTIYF. The CDR3 coding sequence is TGTGCCAGCAGTCTGGGGGCCTCTTTAAACACCATATATTTT.

This clonotype was counted only a few times. The genes are TRBV6-9 and TRBJ2-5, with TRBD1 matching over 10 bases. With V trimmed by 4 bases and J by 5 bases, 10 bases remained unmatched. Germline CDR1 reads MNHGY; CDR2 reads SVAAGI. The CDR3 is made up of 16 amino acids. The CDR3 region has the DNA TGTGCCAGCAGTTCACCGGGACAGGGGATTGCGGAGACCCAGTACTTC. It encodes CASSSPGQGIAETQYF.

The chain links TRBV30 to TRBJ2-7, with no clear D. The CDR3 runs to 12 residues. V was pared by 0 bases and J by 4 bases, with 7 bases between. Germline assignment: CDR1 GTSNPN and CDR2 SVGIG (reference sequence). CDR3 sequence reads: CAWSVGRYEQYF. CDR3 bases: TGTGCCTGGAGTGTAGGACGATACGAGCAGTACTTC.

This clonotype has a count of ten or more. The chain couples TRBV5-1 to TRBJ2-7; D is perhaps TRBD1 (5 bases). Trimming removed 4 bases from V and 0 bases from J, with 14 bases in between. The length of the CDR3 is 15 residues. The germline gives CDR1 SGHRS, CDR2 YFSETQ. CDR3 loop: CASSPTPGNSYEQYF. CDR3 DNA sequence: TGCGCCAGCAGCCCCACTCCAGGGAACTCCTACGAGCAGTACTTC.

In the case of this clonotype: The conserved phenylalanine or tryptophan is not found at the CDR3 terminus, so this likely reflects a read error. The V call is TRBV30, the J call TRBJ2-7; no clear D. V was pared by 0 bases and J by 6 bases, with 6 bases between. Germline CDR1 GTSNPN, CDR2 SVGIG (reference sequence). This CDR3 is built from 11 residues. The CDR3 spells CAWSVRVEQYL. The CDR3, as DNA: TGTGCCTGGAGTGTAAGGGTCGAGCAGTACCTC.

The chain has TRBV5-1 and TRBJ2-2; no clear D. The CDR3 runs 15 residues. Trimming took 2 bases from V and 6 from J, leaving 14 bases between them. Germline V gives CDR1 SGHRS, CDR2 YFSETQ. The CDR3 protein is CASSLEGLLPGELFF. The CDR3 bases are TGCGCCAGCAGCTTAGAAGGGCTACTACCCGGGGAGCTGTTTTTT.

The chain uses TRBV30 and TRBJ2-7; 7 nucleotides line up with TRBD1. Germline assignment: CDR1 GTSNPN and CDR2 SVGIG (reference sequence). J lost 4 bases, V lost 3 bases, and 9 bases had no gene match. The CDR3 is 14 amino acids. CDR3 DNA sequence: TGTGCCTGGAGACTCACAGGGGTGGGGTACGAGCAGTACTTC. Protein: CAWRLTGVGYEQYF.

This clonotype was seen a few times. This chain joins TRBV5-1 and TRBJ2-7, with D perhaps given as TRBD1 or TRBD2 (5 bases each). The CDR3 covers 14 residues. Germline V gene sequence: CDR1 SGHRS, CDR2 YFSETQ. Trimming shortened V by 7 bases and J by 1 base, and 15 bases separated the two germline ends. This CDR3 reads CASGRGLESYEQYF. The CDR3 region has the DNA TGCGCCAGCGGCCGGGGCTTGGAGTCCTACGAGCAGTACTTC.

This clonotype was observed a few times. V usage is TRBV7-2 and J usage is TRBJ1-5; no clear D gene. V was shortened by 2 bases and J by 9 bases, with 8 bases between the two germline ends. Germline V gene sequence: CDR1 SGHTA, CDR2 FQGNSA. The CDR3 runs 12 residues. The DNA of the CDR3 is TGTGCCAGCAGCTTAACTTTCGGGCCCCAGCATTTT. Protein sequence: CASSLTFGPQHF.

This clonotype has at least ten counts. V is TRBV2 and J is TRBJ1-1, with 8 bases aligning to TRBD1. CDR3 size: 13 residues. Germline V lookup: CDR1 SNHLY, CDR2 FYNNEI. The V segment lost 6 bases and the J segment 6 bases; nucleotides outside the gene matches: 6. The CDR3 is CASRTGGGPEAFF. The CDR3 DNA reads TGTGCCAGCAGAACAGGGGGTGGACCTGAAGCTTTCTTT.

This clonotype came up a few times. A read error may account for a junction end that differs from germline. The chain links TRBV10-3 to TRBJ2-1; 9 bases line up with TRBD2. Per the germline V gene, CDR1 is ENHRY and CDR2 is SYGVKD. The CDR3 runs to 11 residues. For the CDR3, the DNA is TGTGCCAGCGGCGGGAGGGATGAGCAGCTCTTC. This encodes CASGGRDEQLF.

With respect to this clonotype: Since a much larger clone is just one base distant, this may be a read error. This chain links TRBV13 with TRBJ2-3; 7 nucleotides agree with TRBD2. From germline, CDR1 is PRHDT and CDR2 FYEKMQ (reference sequence). The CDR3 totals 15 residues. The CDR3 coding sequence is TGTGCCGGCAGCTTAGGGGCGGGAGTCGCAGATACGCAGTATTTT. It translates to CAGSLGAGVADTQYF.

This clonotype has more than one count but fewer than ten. A read error may be the cause here, since a much bigger clone is one base away. This chain connects TRBV11-3 to TRBJ2-5; 7 bases fit TRBD2. The trim removed 4 bases at V and 4 bases at J, leaving 0 bases unmatched. From germline, CDR1 is SGHNT and CDR2 YENEEA. This CDR3 is built from 12 residues. CDR3 DNA: TGTGCCAGCAGCTCTAGCGGAGAGACCCAGTACTTC. Residues: CASSSSGETQYF.

This clonotype was observed at least ten times. As DNA, the CDR3 is TGCAGTGCTAGGGGACTAGCGGGTACCGGGGAGCTGTTTTTT. Translated: CSARGLAGTGELFF. J is TRBJ2-2 and V is TRBV20-1, with 12 bases lining up with TRBD2. Germline V CDR1 and CDR2: DFQATT, SNEGSKA (reference sequence). Trimming cost V 3 bases and J 5 bases; bases outside gene matches: 1. CDR3 length equals 14 residues.

At least ten counts were recorded for this clonotype. The chain joins TRBV12-3 or TRBV12-4 to TRBJ2-2; D is uncertain. V gave up 0 bases and J gave up 7 bases, with 9 bases separating them. The length of the CDR3 is 14 residues. The CDR3 region is CASSLARYNGELFF. CDR3 nucleotides: TGTGCCAGCAGTTTAGCCCGATATAACGGGGAGCTGTTTTTT.

The chain carries TRBV29-1 and TRBJ2-2; D perhaps matches TRBD2 (6 bases). Germline loops: CDR1 SQVTM, CDR2 ANQGSEA. V gave up 1 base and J gave up 5 bases, with 14 bases separating them. This CDR3 has 15 amino acids. The CDR3 protein is CSVEGAPGGTGELFF. The DNA for the CDR3 is TGCAGCGTTGAAGGGGCCCCCGGGGGAACCGGGGAGCTGTTTTTT.

This clonotype was observed many times. V is TRBV18 and J is TRBJ2-1; 9 bases line up with TRBD2. Trimming at V came to 3 bases and at J to 5 bases, leaving 11 bases not matched to a gene. The CDR3 has 17 residues. The germline gives CDR1 KGHSH, CDR2 LQKENI. CDR3 nucleotides: TGTGCCAGCTCACCCCAGGACCTAGCGGGGACGAACAATGAGCAGTTCTTC. It specifies CASSPQDLAGTNNEQFF.

At least ten counts were recorded for this clonotype. The chain joins TRBV6-1 to TRBJ2-1, with TRBD2 matching over 14 bases. The J segment lost 6 bases and the V segment lost 5 bases, leaving 9 bases of the junction unmatched. CDR3 length: 17 residues. The germline gives CDR1 MNHNS, CDR2 SASEGT. The CDR3, as DNA: TGTGCCAGCAGTCCAAGACTAGCGGGAGGGTCTCGCAATGAGCAGTTCTTC. Protein: CASSPRLAGGSRNEQFF.

This clonotype has only a few counts. The chain couples TRBV9 to TRBJ2-1; 11 bases align to TRBD2. This CDR3 is built from 20 residues. Germline CDR1 SGDLS, CDR2 YYNGEE. V shed 1 base, J shed 2 bases, and the junction held 14 bases outside the gene matches. For the CDR3, the DNA is TGTGCCAGCAGCGTAACTACTAGCGGGAGTTTTCCCAGGGCCTACAATGAGCAGTTCTTC. This codes for CASSVTTSGSFPRAYNEQFF.

The table lists this clonotype with a few counts. The chain uses TRBV20-1 and TRBJ2-7, with 9 bases that match TRBD1. Trimming took 6 bases from V and 4 from J; bases not matched to a gene: 7. Per germline, CDR1 DFQATT and CDR2 SNEGSKA (reference sequence). The CDR3 loop spans 13 amino acids. The CDR3 is CSADTGGKYEQYF. In DNA form, the CDR3 reads TGCAGTGCCGATACAGGGGGCAAGTACGAGCAGTACTTC.

Written as DNA, the CDR3 is TGTGCCAGCTTGGGGGGAGAGGGGCAGTTCTTC. Translation: CASLGGEGQFF. The genes are TRBV6-2 or TRBV6-3 and TRBJ2-1, with a tentative D call TRBD2 (6 bases). V was clipped by 8 bases and J by 12 bases, with 14 bases between them. Per the germline V gene, CDR1 is MNHEY and CDR2 is SVGEGT. The CDR3 consists of 11 residues.

The chain carries TRBV27 and TRBJ2-1, with D possibly matching TRBD2 (5 bases). Germline assignment: CDR1 MNHEY and CDR2 SMNVEV (reference sequence). Between the trimmed V and J ends, which lost 2 bases and 7 bases, there was a span of 15 bases. The length of the CDR3 is 15 residues. The CDR3 loop is CASSLLGLAFNEQFF. CDR3 DNA: TGTGCCAGCAGTTTACTAGGGCTAGCATTTAATGAGCAGTTCTTC.